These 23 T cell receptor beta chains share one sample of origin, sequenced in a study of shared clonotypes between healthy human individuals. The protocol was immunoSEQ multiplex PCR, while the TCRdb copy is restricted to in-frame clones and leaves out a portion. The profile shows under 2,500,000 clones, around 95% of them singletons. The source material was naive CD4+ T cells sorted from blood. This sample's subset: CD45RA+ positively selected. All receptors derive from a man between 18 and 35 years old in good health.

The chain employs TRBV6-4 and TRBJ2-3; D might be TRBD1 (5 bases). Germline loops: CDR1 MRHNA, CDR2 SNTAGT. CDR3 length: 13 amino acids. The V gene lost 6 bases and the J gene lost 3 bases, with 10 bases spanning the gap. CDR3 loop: CASSHTGTDTQYF. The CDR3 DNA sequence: TGTGCCAGCAGCCATACAGGTACAGATACGCAGTATTTT.

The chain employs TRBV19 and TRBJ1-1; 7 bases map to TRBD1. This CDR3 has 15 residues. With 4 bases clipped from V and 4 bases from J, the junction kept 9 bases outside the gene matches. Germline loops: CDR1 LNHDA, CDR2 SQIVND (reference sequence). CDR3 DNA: TGTGCCAGTAGTACGCCGACAGGGTTGATCACTGAAGCTTTCTTT. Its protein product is CASSTPTGLITEAFF. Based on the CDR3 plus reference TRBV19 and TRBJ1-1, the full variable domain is DGGITQSPKYLFRKEGQNVTLSCEQNLNHDAMYWYRQDPGQGLRLIYYSQIVNDFQKGDIAEGYSVSREKKESFPLTVTSAQKNPTAFYLCASSTPTGLITEAFFGQGTRLTVV.

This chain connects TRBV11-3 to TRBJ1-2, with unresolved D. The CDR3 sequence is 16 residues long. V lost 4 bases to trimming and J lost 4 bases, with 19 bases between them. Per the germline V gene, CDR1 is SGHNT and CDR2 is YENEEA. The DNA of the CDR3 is TGTGCCAGCAGCTACCCCTTAGGGAGGGAGCTCTATGGCTACACCTTC. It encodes CASSYPLGRELYGYTF.

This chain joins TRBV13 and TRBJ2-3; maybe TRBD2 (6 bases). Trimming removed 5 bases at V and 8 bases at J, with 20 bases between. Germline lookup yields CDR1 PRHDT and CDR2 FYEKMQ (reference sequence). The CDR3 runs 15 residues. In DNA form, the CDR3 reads TGTGCCAGCAGCCCCCAGGGACTGTCTCTGGGTACGCAGTATTTT. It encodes CASSPQGLSLGTQYF.

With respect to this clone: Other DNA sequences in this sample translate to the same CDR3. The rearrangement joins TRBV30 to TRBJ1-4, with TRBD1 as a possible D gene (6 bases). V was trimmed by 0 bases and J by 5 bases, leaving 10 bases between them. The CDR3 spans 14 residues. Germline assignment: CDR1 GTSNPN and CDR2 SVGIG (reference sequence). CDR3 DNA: TGTGCCTGGAGTGTCGGCCAGGGGAATGAAAAACTGTTTTTT. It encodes CAWSVGQGNEKLFF.

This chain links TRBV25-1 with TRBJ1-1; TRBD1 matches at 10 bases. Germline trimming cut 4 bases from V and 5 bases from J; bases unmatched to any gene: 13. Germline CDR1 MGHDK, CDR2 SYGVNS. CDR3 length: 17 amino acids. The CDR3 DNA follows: TGTGCCAGCAGTGGAGAGGGGACAGGGGCTTGGGGGACTGAAGCTTTCTTT. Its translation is CASSGEGTGAWGTEAFF.

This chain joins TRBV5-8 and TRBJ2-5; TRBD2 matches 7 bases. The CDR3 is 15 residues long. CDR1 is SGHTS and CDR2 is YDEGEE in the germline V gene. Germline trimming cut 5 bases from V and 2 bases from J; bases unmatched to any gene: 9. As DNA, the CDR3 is TGTGCCAGCAGTTCCGGGGCTAGCGGACAAGAGACCCAGTACTTC. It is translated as CASSSGASGQETQYF.

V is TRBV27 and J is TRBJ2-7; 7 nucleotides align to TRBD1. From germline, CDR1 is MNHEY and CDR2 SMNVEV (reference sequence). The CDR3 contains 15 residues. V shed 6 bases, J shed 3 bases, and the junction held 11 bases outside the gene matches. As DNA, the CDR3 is TGTGCCAGCAGCCTCGATACAGGGGTAGGCTACGAGCAGTACTTC. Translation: CASSLDTGVGYEQYF.

CDR3 bases: TGCGCCAGCAGCTTGGGGGCAGGGACGGAGACCCAGTACTTC. It is translated as CASSLGAGTETQYF. The chain carries TRBV5-1 and TRBJ2-5; D is perhaps TRBD1 or TRBD2 (5 bases each). Germline V lookup: CDR1 SGHRS, CDR2 YFSETQ. The CDR3 covers 14 residues. V dropped 0 bases and J dropped 5 bases, with 11 bases sitting between them. The entire variable domain, with the rest obtained from reference TRBV5-1 and TRBJ2-5, is as follows: KAGVTQTPRYLIKTRGQQVTLSCSPISGHRSVSWYQQTPGQGLQFLFEYFSETQRNKGNFPGRFSGRQFSNSRSEMNVSTLELGDSALYLCASSLGAGTETQYFGPGTRLLVL.

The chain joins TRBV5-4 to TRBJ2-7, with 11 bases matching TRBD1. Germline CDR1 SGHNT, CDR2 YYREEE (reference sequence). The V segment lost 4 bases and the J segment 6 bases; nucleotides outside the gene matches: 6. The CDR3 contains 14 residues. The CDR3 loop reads CASSKGQGEIEQYF. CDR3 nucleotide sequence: TGTGCCAGCAGCAAGGGACAGGGGGAGATCGAGCAGTACTTC.

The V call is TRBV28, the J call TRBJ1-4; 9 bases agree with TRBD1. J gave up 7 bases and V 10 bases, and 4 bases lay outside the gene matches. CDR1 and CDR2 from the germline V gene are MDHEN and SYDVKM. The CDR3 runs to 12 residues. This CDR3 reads CATHRGLEKLFF. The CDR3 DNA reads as TGTGCCACTCACAGGGGGCTTGAAAAACTGTTTTTT.

The CDR3 protein is CAISGRVNPPYEQYF. CDR3 in DNA: TGTGCCATCAGTGGCAGGGTTAACCCTCCCTACGAGCAGTACTTC. The chain combines TRBV10-3 with TRBJ2-7; possibly TRBD1 for D (5 bases). V was trimmed by 4 bases and J by 2 bases, leaving 15 bases between them. The germline V gene encodes CDR1 ENHRY and CDR2 SYGVKD. The CDR3 is 15 amino acids.

The DNA of the CDR3 is TGTGCCAGCAGCTTCGGGACCCTCAGCTCTGGGGCCAACGTCCTGACTTTC. Translated: CASSFGTLSSGANVLTF. The chain couples TRBV5-5 to TRBJ2-6, with D perhaps matching TRBD1 or TRBD2 (5 bases each). Germline V gene lookup returns CDR1 SGHKS and CDR2 YYEKEE (reference sequence). V lost 2 bases and J 0 bases, leaving 12 bases between the germline ends. The length of the CDR3 is 17 residues.

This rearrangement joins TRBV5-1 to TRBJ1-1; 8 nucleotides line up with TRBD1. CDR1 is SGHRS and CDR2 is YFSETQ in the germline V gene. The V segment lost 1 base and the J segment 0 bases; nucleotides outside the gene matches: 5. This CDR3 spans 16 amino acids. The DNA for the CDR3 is TGCGCCAGCAGCTTGTGGCAGGGGGCAATGAACACTGAAGCTTTCTTT. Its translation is CASSLWQGAMNTEAFF.

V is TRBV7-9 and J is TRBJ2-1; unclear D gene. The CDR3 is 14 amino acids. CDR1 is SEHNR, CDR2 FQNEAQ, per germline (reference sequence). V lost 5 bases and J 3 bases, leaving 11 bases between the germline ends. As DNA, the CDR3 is TGTGCCAGCAGCATTAGTCAAAGCTACAATGAGCAGTTCTTC. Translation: CASSISQSYNEQFF.

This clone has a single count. The CDR3 bases are TGTGCCAGCAGCACGGGACCAAGCACAGATACGCAGTATTTT. Its protein is CASSTGPSTDTQYF. The chain joins TRBV11-2 to TRBJ2-3; D may match TRBD1 or TRBD2 (5 bases each). Trimming cost V 5 bases and J 0 bases, with 9 bases left between them. This CDR3 contains 14 residues. From germline, CDR1 is SGHAT and CDR2 FQNNGV.

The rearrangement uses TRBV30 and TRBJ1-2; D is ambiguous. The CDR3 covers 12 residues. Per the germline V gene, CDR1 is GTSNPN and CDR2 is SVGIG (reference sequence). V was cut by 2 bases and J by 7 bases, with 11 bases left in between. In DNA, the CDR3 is TGTGCCTGGAGTCCATCCTCCGCTGGCTACACCTTC. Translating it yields CAWSPSSAGYTF.

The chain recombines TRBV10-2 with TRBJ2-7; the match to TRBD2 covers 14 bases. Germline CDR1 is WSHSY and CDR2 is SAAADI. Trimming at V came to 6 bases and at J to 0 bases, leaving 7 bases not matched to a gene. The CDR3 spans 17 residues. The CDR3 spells CASSVTSGGVYSYEQYF. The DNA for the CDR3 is TGCGCCAGCAGCGTGACTAGCGGGGGGGTTTACTCCTACGAGCAGTACTTC.

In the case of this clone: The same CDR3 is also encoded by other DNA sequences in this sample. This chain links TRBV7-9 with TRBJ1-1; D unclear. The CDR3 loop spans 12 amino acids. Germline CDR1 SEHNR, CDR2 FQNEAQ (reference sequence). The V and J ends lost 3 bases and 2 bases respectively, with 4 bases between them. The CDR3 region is CASSLENTEAFF. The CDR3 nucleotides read TGTGCCAGCAGCTTGGAAAACACTGAAGCTTTCTTT. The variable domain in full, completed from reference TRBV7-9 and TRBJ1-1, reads DTGVSQNPRHKITKRGQNVTFRCDPISEHNRLYWYRQTLGQGPEFLTYFQNEAQLEKSRLLSDRFSAERPKGSFSTLEIQRTEQGDSAMYLCASSLENTEAFFGQGTRLTVV.

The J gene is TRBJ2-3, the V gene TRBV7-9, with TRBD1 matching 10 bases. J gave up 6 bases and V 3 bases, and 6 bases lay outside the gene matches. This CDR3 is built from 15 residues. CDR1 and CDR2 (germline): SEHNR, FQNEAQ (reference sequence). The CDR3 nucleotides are TGTGCCAGCAGCTTCCTGGGACAGGGGAGGGATACGCAGTATTTT. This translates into CASSFLGQGRDTQYF.

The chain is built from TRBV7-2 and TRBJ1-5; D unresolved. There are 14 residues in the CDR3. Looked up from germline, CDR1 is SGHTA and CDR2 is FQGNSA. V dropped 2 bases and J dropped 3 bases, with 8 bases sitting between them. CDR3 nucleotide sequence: TGTGCCAGCAGCTTAAGTCGAGACAATCAGCCCCAGCATTTT. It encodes CASSLSRDNQPQHF.

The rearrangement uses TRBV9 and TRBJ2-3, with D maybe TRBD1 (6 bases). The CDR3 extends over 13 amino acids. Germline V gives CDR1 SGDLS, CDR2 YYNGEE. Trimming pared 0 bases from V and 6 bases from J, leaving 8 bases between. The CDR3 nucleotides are TGTGCCAGCAGCGTAGCAGGGGAGGATACGCAGTATTTT. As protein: CASSVAGEDTQYF.

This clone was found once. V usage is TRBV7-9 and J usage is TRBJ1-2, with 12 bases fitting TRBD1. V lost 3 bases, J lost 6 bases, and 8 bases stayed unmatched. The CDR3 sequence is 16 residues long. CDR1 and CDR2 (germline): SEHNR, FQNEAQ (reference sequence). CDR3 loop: CASSFIGTGGADGYTF. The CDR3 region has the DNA TGTGCCAGCAGCTTTATTGGGACAGGGGGCGCAGATGGCTACACCTTC. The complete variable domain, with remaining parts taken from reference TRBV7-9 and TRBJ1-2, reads DTGVSQNPRHKITKRGQNVTFRCDPISEHNRLYWYRQTLGQGPEFLTYFQNEAQLEKSRLLSDRFSAERPKGSFSTLEIQRTEQGDSAMYLCASSFIGTGGADGYTFGSGTRLTVV.